This TCR beta chain was identified during a study of human T cells and chemical hapten exposure. Study as a whole: 0.01% DPC was applied to the upper back in patch tests, which were read at 6 days. Whole-study results and caveats: Expanded TCRs showed more large CDR3 clusters than pre-sensitization or healthy control sets.

CDR1 and CDR2 from the germline V gene are SQVTM and ANQGSEA. V gave up 3 bases and J gave up 5 bases, with 16 bases separating them. CDR3 length: 14 residues. Comments on this clonotype: Its target is unknown.

It was the library that attached unique molecular identifiers to individual cDNA molecules. TCRdb used MiXCR to reprocess the RACE reads, holding one entry per CDR3 protein. The table shows under 95,000 distinct CDR3 sequences, with 7.5% to 9.5% occurring only once. Time point noted: pre-sensitization, week 0. Treatment noted: therapeutic diphenylcyclopropenone sensitization with weekly scalp DPC. Total RNA was isolated from whole blood that had not been fractionated. Sequences were derived from whole blood, sampled in connection with sensitization to the hapten diphenylcyclopropenone (DPC). The clonotype comes from a man between 40 and 49 years old with alopecia areata. Some clones in this sample may be carry-over from other donors' samples. The J gene is TRBJ2-5, the V gene TRBV29-1; D unresolved. In DNA, the CDR3 is TGCAGCGTTGAGCCTCAGGTGGTGGGGGAGACCCAGTACTTC. It is translated as CSVEPQVVGETQYF.